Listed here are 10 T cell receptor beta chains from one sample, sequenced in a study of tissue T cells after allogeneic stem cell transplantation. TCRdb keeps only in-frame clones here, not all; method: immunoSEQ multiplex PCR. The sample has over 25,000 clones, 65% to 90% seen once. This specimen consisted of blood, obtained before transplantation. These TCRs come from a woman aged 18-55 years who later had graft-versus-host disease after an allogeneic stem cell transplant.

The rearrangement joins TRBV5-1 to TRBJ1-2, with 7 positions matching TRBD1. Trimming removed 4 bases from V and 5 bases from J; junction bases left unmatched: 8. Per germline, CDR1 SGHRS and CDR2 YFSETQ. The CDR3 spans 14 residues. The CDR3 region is CASSVDREGYGYTF. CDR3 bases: TGCGCCAGCAGCGTCGACAGGGAGGGGTATGGCTACACCTTC.

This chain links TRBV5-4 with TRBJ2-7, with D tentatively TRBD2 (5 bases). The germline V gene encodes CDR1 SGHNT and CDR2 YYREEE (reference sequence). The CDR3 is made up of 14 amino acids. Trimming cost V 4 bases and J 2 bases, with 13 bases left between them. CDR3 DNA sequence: TGTGCCAGCAGCCCCGAGGCGGGCCCCTACGAGCAGTACTTC. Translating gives CASSPEAGPYEQYF.

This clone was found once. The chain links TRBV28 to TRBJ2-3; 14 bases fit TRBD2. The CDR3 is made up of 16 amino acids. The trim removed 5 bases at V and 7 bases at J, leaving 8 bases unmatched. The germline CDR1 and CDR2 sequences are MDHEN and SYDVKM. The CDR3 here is CASSPWGTSGGHTQYF. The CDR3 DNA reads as TGTGCCAGCAGTCCCTGGGGGACTAGCGGGGGTCATACGCAGTATTTT.

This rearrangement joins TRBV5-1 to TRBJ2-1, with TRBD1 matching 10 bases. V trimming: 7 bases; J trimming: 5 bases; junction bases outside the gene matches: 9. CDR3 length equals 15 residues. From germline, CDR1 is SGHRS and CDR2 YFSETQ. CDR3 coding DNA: TGCGCCAGCGCGTGGTCGGGACAGGGGAACAATGAGCAGTTCTTC. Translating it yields CASAWSGQGNNEQFF.

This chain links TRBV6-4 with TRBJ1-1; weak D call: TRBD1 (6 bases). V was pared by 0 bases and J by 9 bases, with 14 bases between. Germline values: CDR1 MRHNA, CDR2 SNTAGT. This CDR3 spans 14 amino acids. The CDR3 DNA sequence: TGTGCCAGCAGTGACTCGAGAAGGGGGGCTCAAGCTTTCTTT. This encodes CASSDSRRGAQAFF.

The DNA for the CDR3 is TGCGCCAGCAGCCCGGTAGGGACTAGCGGCGAGCAGTACTTC. Amino acids: CASSPVGTSGEQYF. This chain uses TRBV5-1 with TRBJ2-7; 11 bases match TRBD2. J lost 6 bases, V lost 4 bases, and 6 bases had no gene match. The CDR3 covers 14 residues. Germline V gene data show CDR1 as SGHRS and CDR2 as YFSETQ.

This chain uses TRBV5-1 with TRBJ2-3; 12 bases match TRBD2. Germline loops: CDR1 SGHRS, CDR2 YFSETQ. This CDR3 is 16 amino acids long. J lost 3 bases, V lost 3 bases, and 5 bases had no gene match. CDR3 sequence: CASSSRLAGATDTQYF. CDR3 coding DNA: TGCGCCAGCAGCTCTCGACTAGCGGGAGCAACAGATACGCAGTATTTT.

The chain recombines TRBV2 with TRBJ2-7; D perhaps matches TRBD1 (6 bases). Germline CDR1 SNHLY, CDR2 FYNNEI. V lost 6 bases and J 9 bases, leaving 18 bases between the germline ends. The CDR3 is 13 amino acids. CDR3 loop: CASSLEHRAGQYF. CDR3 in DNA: TGTGCCAGCAGCCTGGAGCACAGGGCAGGGCAGTACTTC.

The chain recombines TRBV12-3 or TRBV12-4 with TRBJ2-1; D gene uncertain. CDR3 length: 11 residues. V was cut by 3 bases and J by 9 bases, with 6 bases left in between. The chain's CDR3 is CASSFRGEQFF. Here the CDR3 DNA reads TGTGCCAGCAGTTTTAGAGGTGAGCAGTTCTTC.

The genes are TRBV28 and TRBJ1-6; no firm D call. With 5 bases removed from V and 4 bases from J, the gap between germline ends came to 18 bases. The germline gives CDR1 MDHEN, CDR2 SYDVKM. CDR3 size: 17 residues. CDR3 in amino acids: CASSPRTLRGYNSPLHF. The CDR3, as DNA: TGTGCCAGCAGTCCAAGGACCTTACGGGGATATAATTCACCCCTCCACTTT.